This entry concerns a single TCR beta chain. What it recognizes is unknown. Use of 60 Vbeta and 13 Jbeta primers characterized the PCR. Sequencing was performed with immunoSEQ multiplex PCR; in TCRdb, only in-frame clones are kept and a portion is missing. This table holds about 250,000 clones, 70% to 90% found once. The data stem from a study of cytomegalovirus exposure and HLA in healthy donors. The study's findings and limits: Fewer N-insertions than the approximately 680-donor mean were reportedly shown by an Asian-associated ancestry cluster in a later analysis.

Germline V gene data show CDR1 as MNHEY and CDR2 as SMNVEV (reference sequence). This CDR3 spans 13 amino acids. The V and J ends lost 6 bases and 11 bases, in that order; junction bases with no gene match: 12. There were likely unrecorded immune exposures, though donors were nominally healthy when sampled. This chain links TRBV27 with TRBJ1-1, with TRBD1 matching 7 bases. Input material: PBMCs. The receptor comes from a girl aged 2 to 9 in good health and CMV-seronegative. DNA of the CDR3: TGTGCCAGCAGCCCGGGACAGCCTATGAATGCTTTCTTT. It yields the protein CASSPGQPMNAFF.